This TCR beta chain originates from a study of cytomegalovirus exposure and HLA in healthy donors. Whole-study results and caveats: V segments that were indistinguishable, TRBV6-2 and TRBV6-3 among them, were omitted from analysis. Many donors shared some public TCRs, even though most TCR sequences were rare.

As regards this clone: The antigen remains unidentified.

The germline V gene has CDR1 SNHLY and CDR2 FYNNEI. CDR3 length equals 14 residues. Trimming pared 2 bases from V and 0 bases from J, leaving 5 bases between. The PCR employed 60 Vbeta primers together with 13 Jbeta primers. Original methodology: About 10 million of 75 million to 85 million unique TCR beta chains were shared, per a later count. Assay: immunoSEQ multiplex PCR; the TCRdb copy retains only in-frame clones and omits some. The V and J calls and clone size were taken over from that table, and D and trimming were inferred from the DNA. The sample lists some 84,000 clones; 78% were seen once.

The chain has TRBV2 and TRBJ2-1, with D hard to call. The clonotype comes from a male donor in good health and CMV-seropositive. Specimen: PBMCs. The CDR3 loop reads CASSESDSYNEQFF. In DNA, the CDR3 is TGTGCCAGCAGTGAAAGCGACTCCTACAATGAGCAGTTCTTC.